The next 5 T cell receptor beta chains were all read from a single sample in a study of shared clonotypes between healthy human individuals. The assay was immunoSEQ multiplex PCR, and TCRdb's table has in-frame clones only and misses some. Found here are roughly 2 million clones, 85% to 95% of them singletons; the top ten hold about 1.1%. Terminally differentiated effector memory CD45RA+ cells were excluded from the naive CD8 cells, which were CD45RO-negative and positively selected for CCR7. Material for sequencing was naive CD8+ T cells sorted from blood. Every receptor here comes from a man in his late teens or twenties in good health.

The CDR3 bases are TGTGCCAGCAGCTTCTCTAGCGGGAGGCCACCGAGCTACAATGAGCAGTTCTTC. It codes for CASSFSSGRPPSYNEQFF. The J gene is TRBJ2-1, the V gene TRBV11-3, with 11 bases lining up with TRBD2. V shed 3 bases, J shed 3 bases, and the junction held 10 bases outside the gene matches. From germline, CDR1 is SGHNT and CDR2 YENEEA. The CDR3 spans 18 residues.

The chain is built from TRBV4-1 and TRBJ1-6; D remains unclear. Germline V gene lookup returns CDR1 MGHRA and CDR2 YSYEKL. V was shortened by 1 base and J by 6 bases, with 10 bases between the two germline ends. The CDR3 loop spans 15 amino acids. CDR3 sequence (DNA): TGCGCCAGCAGCCAAGCCACGGACCTTAATTCACCCCTCCACTTT. Amino acid sequence: CASSQATDLNSPLHF.

This rearrangement joins TRBV27 to TRBJ2-6, with 7 bases matching TRBD1. There are 16 residues in the CDR3. Germline V gene sequence: CDR1 MNHEY, CDR2 SMNVEV (reference sequence). The V gene end was trimmed by 5 bases and the J gene end by 1 base; junction bases not matched to a gene: 5. The CDR3 DNA reads as TGTGCCAGCAGTGTGATACAGGGGTCTGGGGCCAACGTCCTGACTTTC. This encodes CASSVIQGSGANVLTF.

As to this clone: This CDR3 is also generated by other DNA sequences in the sample. The V gene is TRBV7-9, the J gene TRBJ2-7; 8 bases map to TRBD1. This CDR3 has 14 residues. Germline-derived CDR1 and CDR2 are SEHNR and FQNEAQ (reference sequence). The V and J ends lost 4 bases and 4 bases, in that order; junction bases with no gene match: 6. CDR3 sequence reads: CASSWTGNPYEQYF. CDR3 DNA sequence: TGTGCCAGCAGCTGGACAGGGAACCCGTACGAGCAGTACTTC.

The CDR3 sequence: CASSQSGQECSGANVLTF. CDR3 sequence (DNA): TGCGCCAGCAGTCAATCGGGGCAGGAATGCTCTGGGGCCAACGTCCTGACTTTC. This chain connects TRBV23-1 to TRBJ2-6, with a weak D call TRBD1 (5 bases). TRBV23-1 qualifies as an ORF whose function is uncertain. V was cut by 0 bases and J by 0 bases, with 12 bases left in between. The length of the CDR3 is 18 residues.